The clone carrying this TCR beta chain turned up a few times. Its specificity is unknown. The data derive from a study of cytomegalovirus exposure and HLA in healthy donors. Germline V lookup: CDR1 SGHTS, CDR2 YDEGEE. Trimming shortened V by 6 bases and J by 7 bases, and 16 bases separated the two germline ends. The CDR3 runs to 13 residues. PCR amplification relied on 60 Vbeta primers (plus 13 Jbeta primers). Libraries were prepared by immunoSEQ multiplex PCR; TCRdb keeps only in-frame clonotypes and omits some of them. The table records 140,000 or so clones, around 82% of them present only once. General observations from the study: A later examination showed that TCR association rates differed by HLA locus, with DRB1 most and HLA-C fewest.

The sequence came from a woman aged 18-29 years in good health and CMV-seropositive. The sequencing sample was made of PBMCs. The chain recombines TRBV5-8 with TRBJ1-1; D may be TRBD1 (6 bases). The CDR3 DNA is TGTGCCAGCACCCTATGGGGGCAAAGTGAAGCTTTCTTT. Protein sequence: CASTLWGQSEAFF.